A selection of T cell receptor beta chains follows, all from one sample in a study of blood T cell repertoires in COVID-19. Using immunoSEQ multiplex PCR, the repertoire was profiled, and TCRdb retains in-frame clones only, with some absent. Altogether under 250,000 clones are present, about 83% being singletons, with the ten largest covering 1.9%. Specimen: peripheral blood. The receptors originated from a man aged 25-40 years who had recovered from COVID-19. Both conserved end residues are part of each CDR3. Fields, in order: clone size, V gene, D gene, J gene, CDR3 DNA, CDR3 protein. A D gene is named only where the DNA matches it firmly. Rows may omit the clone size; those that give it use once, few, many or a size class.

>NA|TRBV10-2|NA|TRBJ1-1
TGCGCCAGCAGTGAGACCGGACAGAACACTGAAGCTTTCTTT
CASSETGQNTEAFF
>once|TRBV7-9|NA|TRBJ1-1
TGTGCCAGCAGCTGGGCGACGGGGAGGGCTTTCTTT
CASSWATGRAFF
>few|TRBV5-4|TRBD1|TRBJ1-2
TGTGCCAGCAGCCCGAAACCCGACAGGGGTTCTAACTATGGCTACACCTTC
CASSPKPDRGSNYGYTF
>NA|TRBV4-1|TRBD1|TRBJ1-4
TGCGCCAGCAGCCGAGGACAGGTGGAGGAAAAACTGTTTTTT
CASSRGQVEEKLFF
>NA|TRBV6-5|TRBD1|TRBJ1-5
TGTGCCAGCAGTTGGAGGACAGGCGGACAGCCCCAGCATTTT
CASSWRTGGQPQHF
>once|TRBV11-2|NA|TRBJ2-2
TGTGCGAGCTCTAAAGTGCAGGGGCCGGCTTGGGGCACCGGGGAGCTGTTTTTT
CASSKVQGPAWGTGELFF
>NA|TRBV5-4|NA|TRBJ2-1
TGTGCCAGCAGCCAAGACTTCCATGAGCAGTTCTTC
CASSQDFHEQFF
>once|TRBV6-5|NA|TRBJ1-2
TGTGCCAGCAGTTACTCGGCCGCTAACTATGGCTACACCTTC
CASSYSAANYGYTF
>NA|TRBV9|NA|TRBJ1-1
TGTGCCAGCAGCGCTCAGGGGATCACGACGTGGGACACTGAAGCTTTCTTT
CASSAQGITTWDTEAFF
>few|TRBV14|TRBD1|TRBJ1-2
TGTGCCAGCAGCCAGATTAGGACAGGGAAGGCGACCTTC
CASSQIRTGKATF
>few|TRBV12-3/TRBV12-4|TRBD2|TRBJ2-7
TGTGCCAGCGGCGGAGCGGGGGGGGATCTTAACTTC
CASGGAGGDLNF
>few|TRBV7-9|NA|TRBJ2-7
TGTGCCAGCAGCACGGACATTACCCCCTACTTC
CASSTDITPYF
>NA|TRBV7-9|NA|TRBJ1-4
TGTGCCAGCAGCCCCCCCGGAGGATCAACTAATGAAAAACTGTTTTTT
CASSPPGGSTNEKLFF
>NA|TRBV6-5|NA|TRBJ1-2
TGTGCCAGCCGGGAGGTACCAACAGTCGGCTACACCTTC
CASREVPTVGYTF
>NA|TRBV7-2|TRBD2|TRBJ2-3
TGTGCCAGCAGCTTAGAGCCTAGCGGGCTGACGCAGTATTTT
CASSLEPSGLTQYF
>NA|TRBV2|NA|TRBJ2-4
TGTGCCAGCGGGCTTGGCGGGGTAGCCAAAAACATTCAGTACTTC
CASGLGGVAKNIQYF
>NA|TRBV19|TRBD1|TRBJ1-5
TGTGCCAGTAGCCCTACAGGGGCTTGGATGCCCCAGCATTTT
CASSPTGAWMPQHF
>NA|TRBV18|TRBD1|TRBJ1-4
TGTGCCAGCTCACGGGACAGGGTTGATGAAAAACTGTTTTTT
CASSRDRVDEKLFF
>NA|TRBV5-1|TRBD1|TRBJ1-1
TGCGCCAGCAGCGGATATTACAGGGGCCGCAACACTGAAGCTTTCTTT
CASSGYYRGRNTEAFF
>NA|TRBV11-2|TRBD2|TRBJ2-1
TGTGCCAGCAGCTTAGATCAGCGGGGGTCCGTCGATGAGCAGTTCTTC
CASSLDQRGSVDEQFF
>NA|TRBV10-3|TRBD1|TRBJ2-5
TGTGCCATCAGCGGGCAGGGGGCAAAAGAGACCCAGTACTTC
CAISGQGAKETQYF
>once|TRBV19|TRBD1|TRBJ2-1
TGTGCCACCAGGAAAACGGACAGGTACAATGAGCAGTTCTTC
CATRKTDRYNEQFF
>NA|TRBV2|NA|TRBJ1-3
TGTGCCAGCAGGCCCGCCCTTGGGGCCACCATATATTTT
CASRPALGATIYF
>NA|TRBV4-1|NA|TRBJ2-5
TGCGCCAGCAGCCAAGAGGTCATCCAGGGGTTAGAGACCCAGTACTTC
CASSQEVIQGLETQYF
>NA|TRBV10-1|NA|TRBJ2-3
TGCGCCAGCAGTGAGGGGGGGGCCGTTACAGATACGCAGTATTTT
CASSEGGAVTDTQYF
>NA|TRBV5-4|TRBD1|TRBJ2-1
TGTGCCAGCAGCATGGACAGGGGGCCGCACAATGAGCAGTTCTTC
CASSMDRGPHNEQFF
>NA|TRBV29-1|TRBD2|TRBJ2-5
TGCAGCGCCCCCGGACTAGCGGGGGGGCCAGGGACCCAGTACTTC
CSAPGLAGGPGTQYF
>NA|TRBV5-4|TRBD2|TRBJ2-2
TGTGCCAGCAGCCCGGGCGGACTAGCGGGGGACACCGGGGAGCTGTTTTTT
CASSPGGLAGDTGELFF
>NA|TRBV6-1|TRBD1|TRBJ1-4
TGTGCCAGCAGTGAAGGAAGGGACAGACAGAAACTGTTTTTT
CASSEGRDRQKLFF
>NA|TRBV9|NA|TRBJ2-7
TGTGCCAGCAGCGTAGCCACAGGGAACTACGAGCAGTACTTC
CASSVATGNYEQYF
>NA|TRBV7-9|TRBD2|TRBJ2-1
TGTGCCAGCAGTCTGACTAGCGGGGCGTACAATGAGCAGTTCTTC
CASSLTSGAYNEQFF
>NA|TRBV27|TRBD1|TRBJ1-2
TGTGCCAGCGGACAGGGGTACTATGGCTACACCTTC
CASGQGYYGYTF